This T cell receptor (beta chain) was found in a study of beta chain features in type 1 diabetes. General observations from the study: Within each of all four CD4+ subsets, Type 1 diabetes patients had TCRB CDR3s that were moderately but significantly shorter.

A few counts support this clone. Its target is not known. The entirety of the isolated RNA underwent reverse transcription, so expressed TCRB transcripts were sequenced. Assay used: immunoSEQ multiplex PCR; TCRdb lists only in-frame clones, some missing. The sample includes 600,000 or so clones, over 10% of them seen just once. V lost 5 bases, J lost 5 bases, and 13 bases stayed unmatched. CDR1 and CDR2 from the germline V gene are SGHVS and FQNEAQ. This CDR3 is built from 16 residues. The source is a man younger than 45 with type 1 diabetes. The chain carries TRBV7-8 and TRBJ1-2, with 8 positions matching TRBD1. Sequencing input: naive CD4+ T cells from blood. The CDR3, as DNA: TGTGCCAGCAGCCTAGGGAGGGACAGGTCTGGATATGGCTACACCTTC. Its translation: CASSLGRDRSGYGYTF.